This T cell receptor (beta chain) was recorded in a study of T-cell reconstitution after alpha-beta-depleted transplantation in children listed by TCRdb under 2016. About the investigation overall: Using TCR repertoire profiling, the study quantitatively followed how T-cell immune reconstitution unfolded in children after TCRalphabeta/CD19-depleted allogeneic hematopoietic cell transplantation.

Remarks on this clonotype: The specificity of this receptor is unknown. No base quality values were provided; no much bigger clone lies one nucleotide off.

The protocol used for the library was PCR. TCRdb names Illumina HiSeq 2500 as the instrument used. TCR libraries were prepared with molecular barcoding, using unique molecular identifiers to normalize TCRbeta repertoire quantification. Using fastp at Q25 and MiXCR, TCRdb reprocessed the public reads and kept productive beta chains. Here each entry gathers all rows of one CDR3 protein and keeps the most common genes and DNA. Present in this sample are about 400,000 distinct CDR3 sequences, roughly 21% of which were seen just once. 3.8% of the sample is in the top ten clones. The CDR3, cysteine through phenylalanine, is 12 amino acids long. The kept DNA is CDR3 alone, 36 bases in frame from the first base. According to the germline V gene (reference sequence), CDR1 reads MNHNY and CDR2 reads SVGAGI. V lost 8 bases and J lost 0 bases; the stretch between them is 8 bases long.

This receptor chain uses TRBV6-6 and TRBJ2-7; TRBD2 might be the D gene, on 5 matching bases. This specimen consisted of PBMCs from the stem cell graft donor, obtained from the stem cell graft. This TCR came from a human donor who donated a stem cell graft to a child with acute myeloid leukemia. The CDR3 reads CASVGSSYEQYF. DNA sequence: TGTGCCAGCGTAGGGAGCTCCTACGAGCAGTACTTC.